The sequence of this TCR beta chain was determined in a study of blood T cell repertoires in COVID-19. Study as a whole: Samples of COVID-19 (acute and convalescent) were obtained from the United States, Italy and Spain.

In the original processing: It was from reference gene primer amplification that nucleated cell counts were estimated. Here immunoSEQ multiplex PCR was the method, and the copy in TCRdb shows in-frame clones only, minus some. V and J calls plus clone size are reproduced from that table; the DNA served to infer D and trimming. Of over 90,000 clones detected, almost 90% appear once; the ten largest clones hold approximately 3.7%. CDR1 SGHAT and CDR2 FQNNGV come from the germline V gene. The CDR3 consists of 15 residues. After removal of 0 bases from V and 0 bases from J, the junction contained 1 base not matched to a gene.

Sequenced: peripheral blood. V is TRBV11-2 and J is TRBJ2-7; TRBD2 aligns across 8 bases. The sequence derives from a human donor in a cohort sampled during active COVID-19. Written as DNA, the CDR3 is TGTGCCAGCAGCTTAGATAGCGGGGCCTCCTACGAGCAGTACTTC. It is translated as CASSLDSGASYEQYF.